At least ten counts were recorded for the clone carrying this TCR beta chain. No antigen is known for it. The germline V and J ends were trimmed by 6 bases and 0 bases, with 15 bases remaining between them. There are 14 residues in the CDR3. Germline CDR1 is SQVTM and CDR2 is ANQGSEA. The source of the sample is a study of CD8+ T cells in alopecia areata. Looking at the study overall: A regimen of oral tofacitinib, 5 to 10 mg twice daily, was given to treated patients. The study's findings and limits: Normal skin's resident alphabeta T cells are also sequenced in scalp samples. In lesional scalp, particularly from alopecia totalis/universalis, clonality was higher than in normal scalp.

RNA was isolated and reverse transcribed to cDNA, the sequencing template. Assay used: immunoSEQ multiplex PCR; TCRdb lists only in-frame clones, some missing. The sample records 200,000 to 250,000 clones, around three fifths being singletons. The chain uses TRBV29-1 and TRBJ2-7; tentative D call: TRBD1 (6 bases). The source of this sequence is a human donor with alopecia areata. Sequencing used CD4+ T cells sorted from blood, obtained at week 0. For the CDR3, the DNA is TGCAGCGTCGGGGACATCCGCAGCTCCTACGAGCAGTACTTC. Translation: CSVGDIRSSYEQYF.